A selection of T cell receptor beta chains follows, all from one sample in a study of identical twins. TCRdb redid the calling of the 5' RACE reads with MiXCR, one entry per CDR3 protein. The repertoire includes 600,000 to 850,000 distinct CDR3 sequences, 18% of them detected once, and around 13% sits in the top ten. These sequences were also reported in another study, on T cells expressing NK-cell markers.

Sequenced: PBMCs. These TCRs come from a woman younger than 35 in good health. Each CDR3 is given with its conserved first and last residue. D genes are given only for firm matches. For some rows the clone size is stated as once, few or many, or as a class when expanded; others skip it.

DNA	CDR3	J	D	V	size
TGTGCCAGTCGGAGGGAGGAGGAGACCCAGTACTTC	CASRREEETQYF	TRBJ2-5	NA	TRBV12-3/TRBV12-4	few
TGTGCCAGTGGGGAAAGATACAATGAGCAGTTCTTC	CASGERYNEQFF	TRBJ2-1	NA	TRBV6-2/TRBV6-3	NA
TGTGCCAGCACCGTCGGACAGTATGGCTACACCTTC	CASTVGQYGYTF	TRBJ1-2	NA	TRBV12-3/TRBV12-4	NA
TGCAGCGTTGAAAAGGGGAACTCCTACGAGCAGTACTTC	CSVEKGNSYEQYF	TRBJ2-7	NA	TRBV29-1	few
TGTGCCAGCACTAGTTTTAAGGGGGGAGATACGCAGTATTTT	CASTSFKGGDTQYF	TRBJ2-3	NA	TRBV21-1	NA
TGCAGCGCCATGGGACAGAGAAGGACCCAGTACTTC	CSAMGQRRTQYF	TRBJ2-5	TRBD1	TRBV29-1	NA
TGTGCCATGAGCCCTGTGGACATACGAGAAAAGTACTTC	CAMSPVDIREKYF	TRBJ2-7	NA	TRBV13	NA
TGTGCCAGCAGCCAAGCTAGCGGGGGGGCGTTTGAGCAGTTCTTC	CASSQASGGAFEQFF	TRBJ2-1	TRBD2	TRBV4-2	NA
TGCGCCAGCAGTGAGCCTCTTACTGGATTTAGGACAGATACGCAGTATTTT	CASSEPLTGFRTDTQYF	TRBJ2-3	NA	TRBV10-2	NA
TGCAGCGTCGGGACAGGGTGGGACACTGAAGCTTTCTTT	CSVGTGWDTEAFF	TRBJ1-1	TRBD1	TRBV29-1	NA
TGTGCCAGCAGCGCCGACTTGGCAGATACGCAGTATTTT	CASSADLADTQYF	TRBJ2-3	NA	TRBV7-8	NA
TGTGCCAGCAGCTTAGCGTATAGGGGGAACACTGAAGCTTTCTTT	CASSLAYRGNTEAFF	TRBJ1-1	NA	TRBV7-9	NA
TGTGCCAGCAGTTTCTTGGCTGCCTCTGGGGCCAACGTCCTGACTTTC	CASSFLAASGANVLTF	TRBJ2-6	NA	TRBV27	few
TGTGCCAGCAGGGCTAGCGGGGAGGTAACCCAGTACTTC	CASRASGEVTQYF	TRBJ2-5	TRBD2	TRBV12-3/TRBV12-4	few
TGCAGTGCAGAGTTCGGAGATACGCAGTATTTT	CSAEFGDTQYF	TRBJ2-3	NA	TRBV20-1	many
TGCAGTGCTAGAGGCCCCGGGACAGGGGATCAGCCCCAGCATTTT	CSARGPGTGDQPQHF	TRBJ1-5	TRBD1	TRBV20-1	NA
TGTGCCTCGGCCCGGCGGGAGCCCCTAATCTACAATGAGCAGTTCTTC	CASARREPLIYNEQFF	TRBJ2-1	TRBD2	TRBV30	NA
TGTGCCAGCACCCCATTGGGGTCAGATACGCAGTATTTT	CASTPLGSDTQYF	TRBJ2-3	NA	TRBV6-2/TRBV6-3	NA
TGTGCCAGCCTTCACAGGGGTACCGGGGAGCTGTTTTTT	CASLHRGTGELFF	TRBJ2-2	TRBD1	TRBV6-2/TRBV6-3	NA
TGCAGTGCTAGCGCGGGGACAGGGGGGGATGAGCAGTTCTTC	CSASAGTGGDEQFF	TRBJ2-1	TRBD1	TRBV20-1	few
TGTGCCACCAGCAAGGGACAGGGGGCGACCGGGGAGCTGTTTTTT	CATSKGQGATGELFF	TRBJ2-2	TRBD1	TRBV15	few
TGCAGCGTTGAGGGTCAAACAAGCGAGCAGTACTTC	CSVEGQTSEQYF	TRBJ2-7	NA	TRBV29-1	many
TGCAGCGTTGAAATTAACACGTACAGCTCCTACAATGAGCAGTTCTTC	CSVEINTYSSYNEQFF	TRBJ2-1	NA	TRBV29-1	NA
TGCAGTGCTAGAGATATCTTAGCGGGCACAGATACGCAGTATTTT	CSARDILAGTDTQYF	TRBJ2-3	NA	TRBV20-1	NA
TGCAGTGCCGTCCCCGTCAACACCGGGGAGCTGTTTTTT	CSAVPVNTGELFF	TRBJ2-2	NA	TRBV20-1	few
TGTGCCAGCAGTTTGGCGGGGCGGGCCGGAAAACTGTTTTTT	CASSLAGRAGKLFF	TRBJ1-4	NA	TRBV27	NA
TGCAGCGTTGGGACAGGGAACGAGCAGTACTTC	CSVGTGNEQYF	TRBJ2-7	TRBD1	TRBV29-1	NA
TGTGCCAGCAGACCGCCGGGGAGCTCCTACAATGAGCAGTTCTTC	CASRPPGSSYNEQFF	TRBJ2-1	NA	TRBV6-1	NA
TGTGCCAGCAGTGCGTCAATAAGAGATACGCAGTATTTT	CASSASIRDTQYF	TRBJ2-3	NA	TRBV12-3/TRBV12-4	NA